This T cell receptor beta chain was obtained from a study of shared clonotypes between healthy human individuals. Looking at the study overall: Participating donors consisted of two women and a few men aged 18 to 49. Study-wide results and limits: Clonotype sharing across donors was expected to vary with sequencing depth.

Authors' analysis steps: With immunoSEQ giving junction-only sequences and no quality scores, filtering differed. TCRdb's table, derived via immunoSEQ multiplex PCR, lists solely in-frame clones and lacks some. V and J calls plus clone size are reproduced from that table; the DNA served to infer D and trimming. The sample holds under 600,000 clones, around 78% seen once. In germline, CDR1 is SQVTM, CDR2 ANQGSEA. There are 12 residues in the CDR3. V was clipped by 5 bases and J by 7 bases, with 15 bases between them. Of note for this clone: Antigen unknown.

Free of recent acute infections or vaccinations, the donors were healthy HIV-negative adults. The chain carries TRBV29-1 and TRBJ2-7; D remains unclear. The sample consisted of PBMCs. The clonotype originates from a woman between 35 and 50 years old in good health. Some clones in this sample may be carry-over from other donors' samples. CDR3 protein: CSVFEYLWEQYF. The CDR3 nucleotides read TGCAGCGTTTTCGAGTATTTGTGGGAGCAGTACTTC.